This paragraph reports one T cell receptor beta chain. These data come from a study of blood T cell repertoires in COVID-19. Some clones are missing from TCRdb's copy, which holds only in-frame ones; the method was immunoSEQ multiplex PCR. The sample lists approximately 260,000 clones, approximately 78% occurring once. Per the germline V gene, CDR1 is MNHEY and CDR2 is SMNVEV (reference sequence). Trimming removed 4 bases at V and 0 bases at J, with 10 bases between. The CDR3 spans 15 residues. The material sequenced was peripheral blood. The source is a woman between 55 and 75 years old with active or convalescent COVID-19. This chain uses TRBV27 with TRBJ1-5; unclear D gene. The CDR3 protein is CASSSTPNSNQPQHF. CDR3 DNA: TGTGCCAGCAGTTCGACTCCCAATAGCAATCAGCCCCAGCATTTT.